Below are 18 T cell receptor beta chains sequenced from a single sample in a study of OX40 agonist ivuxolimab in advanced cancers. The protocol was immunoSEQ multiplex PCR, while the TCRdb copy is restricted to in-frame clones and leaves out a portion. The sample yields tens of thousands of clones, approximately 80% seen once. This material consisted of CD4+ or CD8+ T cells sorted from blood, taken in a trial of the OX40 agonist ivuxolimab. Receptor source: an adult with an advanced solid tumor such as melanoma, head and neck, liver or kidney cancer.

Written as DNA, the CDR3 is TGTGCCAGCAGATATCCGGGACAGGGCTGGCAGTACTTC. Translation: CASRYPGQGWQYF. This chain connects TRBV28 to TRBJ2-7; TRBD1 matches at 9 bases. The CDR3 covers 13 residues. The junction had 9 bases not matched to a gene; V was cut back by 6 bases and J by 9 bases. CDR1 and CDR2 (germline): MDHEN, SYDVKM.

This clone was found once. The rearrangement uses TRBV19 and TRBJ1-5; D not certain. The CDR3 totals 16 residues. The germline CDR1 and CDR2 sequences are LNHDA and SQIVND (reference sequence). Trimming left V 6 bases short and J 4 bases short, with 19 bases between. The CDR3 protein is CASRPLAEAGNQPQHF. Here the CDR3 DNA reads TGTGCCAGTAGGCCCCTGGCGGAGGCTGGGAATCAGCCCCAGCATTTT.

J is TRBJ1-1 and V is TRBV5-1; 8 bases align to TRBD1. Trimming at V came to 2 bases and at J to 0 bases, leaving 6 bases not matched to a gene. The CDR3 has 16 amino acids. The germline gives CDR1 SGHRS, CDR2 YFSETQ. Written as DNA, the CDR3 is TGCGCCAGCAGCTTTCAGGGGGCTAGAATGAACACTGAAGCTTTCTTT. This translates into CASSFQGARMNTEAFF.

This chain joins TRBV4-1 and TRBJ1-2, with TRBD1 as a possible D gene (6 bases). This CDR3 has 16 residues. V lost 1 base and J lost 2, with 14 bases in between. Germline CDR1 MGHRA, CDR2 YSYEKL. The CDR3 loop reads CASSQVYPGANYGYTF. CDR3 coding DNA: TGCGCCAGCAGCCAAGTTTATCCAGGGGCCAACTATGGCTACACCTTC.

This rearrangement joins TRBV5-1 to TRBJ1-1; a weak D match, TRBD1 (5 bases). Trimming removed 3 bases at V and 3 bases at J, with 9 bases between. The CDR3 runs to 13 residues. CDR1 is SGHRS and CDR2 is YFSETQ in the germline V gene. This CDR3 is CASSSGLDTEAFF. CDR3 sequence (DNA): TGCGCCAGCAGCTCAGGGTTGGACACTGAAGCTTTCTTT.

V and J are TRBV30 and TRBJ2-3, with 8 bases that match TRBD2. Losses at the gene ends were 2 bases for V and 1 base for J; bases not matched to a gene: 5. Germline V lookup: CDR1 GTSNPN, CDR2 SVGIG (reference sequence). This CDR3 region has 15 residues. CDR3 coding DNA: TGTGCCTGGAGTATATCAGCGGGAGGCACAGATACGCAGTATTTT. Protein product: CAWSISAGGTDTQYF. Full variable domain (remainder filled in from reference TRBV30 and TRBJ2-3): SQTIHQWPATLVQPVGSPLSLECTVEGTSNPNLYWYRQAAGRGLQLLFYSVGIGQISSEVPQNLSASRPQDRQFILSSKKLLLSDSGFYLCAWSISAGGTDTQYFGPGTRLTVL.

V gene TRBV18 combines with J gene TRBJ2-2, with TRBD1 matching 7 bases. Germline V gene data show CDR1 as KGHSH and CDR2 as LQKENI. The CDR3 consists of 20 residues. Trimming cost V 0 bases and J 6 bases; bases outside gene matches: 19. Written as DNA, the CDR3 is TGTGCCAGCTCACCACCTTTCGTAGGGGGCGAAGGATACAGTCCCGGGGAGCTGTTTTTT. Translated, it gives CASSPPFVGGEGYSPGELFF.

This clone is categorized as medium-sized. The chain uses TRBV27 and TRBJ2-2; perhaps D is TRBD1 or TRBD2 (7 bases each). V lost 1 base and J lost 10, with 10 bases in between. This CDR3 is built from 13 residues. Germline assignment: CDR1 MNHEY and CDR2 SMNVEV (reference sequence). The CDR3 loop reads CASSLWEGAELFF. As DNA, the CDR3 is TGTGCCAGCAGTTTATGGGAGGGGGCGGAGCTGTTTTTT.

The chain uses TRBV7-9 and TRBJ2-3, with 8 bases fitting TRBD2. Germline trimming cut 7 bases from V and 0 bases from J; bases unmatched to any gene: 9. The germline V gene has CDR1 SEHNR and CDR2 FQNEAQ (reference sequence). CDR3 length: 16 residues. CDR3 sequence (DNA): TGTGCCAGCACCACCGGGGGGGGGCCGAGCACAGATACGCAGTATTTT. This translates into CASTTGGGPSTDTQYF.

This clone was seen only a few times. The J gene is TRBJ1-1, the V gene TRBV5-1; weak D call: TRBD1 (6 bases). V lost 3 bases to trimming and J lost 4 bases, with 22 bases between them. Germline loops: CDR1 SGHRS, CDR2 YFSETQ. The CDR3 runs 17 residues. The CDR3 DNA reads as TGCGCCAGCAGCTATCACCGGGACACGGCAAGGGGCACTGAAGCTTTCTTT. This codes for CASSYHRDTARGTEAFF.

The chain joins TRBV4-2 to TRBJ2-7; no firm D call. The CDR3 contains 11 residues. Trimming left V 3 bases short and J 5 bases short, with 5 bases between. Germline V gene data show CDR1 as LGHNA and CDR2 as YNFKEQ. The CDR3 reads CASSHRNEQYF. CDR3 DNA sequence: TGTGCCAGCAGCCATAGGAACGAGCAGTACTTC.

The chain has TRBV5-6 and TRBJ1-1; TRBD1 might be the D (5 bases). There are 14 residues in the CDR3. Trimming removed 0 bases from V and 4 bases from J, with 10 bases in between. The V gene's germline CDR1 is SGHDT and CDR2 YYEEEE. The CDR3 loop is CASSLVAGATEAFF. The DNA of the CDR3 is TGTGCCAGCAGCTTGGTAGCCGGGGCCACTGAAGCTTTCTTT.

The V call is TRBV7-9, the J call TRBJ1-1; D remains ambiguous. V was shortened by 5 bases and J by 7 bases, with 14 bases between the two germline ends. Looked up from germline, CDR1 is SEHNR and CDR2 is FQNEAQ (reference sequence). CDR3 size: 13 residues. CDR3 amino acids: CASSPSEFYEAFF. The CDR3 nucleotides are TGTGCCAGCAGCCCGAGCGAATTTTATGAAGCTTTCTTT.

The rearrangement joins TRBV29-1 to TRBJ1-2; possibly TRBD1 for D (5 bases). Per the germline V gene, CDR1 is SQVTM and CDR2 is ANQGSEA. Trimming shortened V by 2 bases and J by 0 bases, and 7 bases separated the two germline ends. This CDR3 region has 13 residues. The CDR3 DNA reads TGCAGCGTTGAATCAGGGACTAACTATGGCTACACCTTC. As protein: CSVESGTNYGYTF.

The gene calls are TRBV5-6 and TRBJ2-7, with a weak D call TRBD2 (6 bases). The CDR3 is 13 amino acids. Germline V gene sequence: CDR1 SGHDT, CDR2 YYEEEE. V lost 4 bases and J 4 bases, leaving 12 bases between the germline ends. The CDR3 nucleotides read TGTGCCAGCAGCGCGGGGACCATTTACGAGCAGTACTTC. Its translation: CASSAGTIYEQYF.

The rearrangement uses TRBV14 and TRBJ2-7; D ambiguous. Germline V lookup: CDR1 SGHDN, CDR2 FVKESK. Trimming cost V 3 bases and J 3 bases, with 6 bases left between them. The CDR3 runs 12 residues. CDR3 nucleotide sequence: TGTGCCAGCAGCCAGGGAAACTACGAGCAGTACTTC. It specifies CASSQGNYEQYF.

The chain combines TRBV5-1 with TRBJ2-5; D remains ambiguous. CDR1 is SGHRS and CDR2 is YFSETQ in the germline V gene. The ends were cut back, 0 bases at V and 2 bases at J, with 11 bases in the middle. The CDR3 is 15 residues long. CDR3 sequence (DNA): TGCGCCAGCAGCTTGGGATCGGGCCCTCAAGAGACCCAGTACTTC. It translates to CASSLGSGPQETQYF.

The chain couples TRBV27 to TRBJ1-4, with D uncertain. V dropped 5 bases and J dropped 2 bases, with 9 bases sitting between them. The CDR3 length is 14 residues. Germline V gene data show CDR1 as MNHEY and CDR2 as SMNVEV (reference sequence). The CDR3 reads CASSGDHTNEKLFF. The CDR3 nucleotides read TGTGCCAGCAGTGGGGATCACACTAATGAAAAACTGTTTTTT.